The T cell receptor (beta chain) under discussion was sequenced for a study of T-cell reconstitution after alpha-beta-depleted transplantation in children. As to this clonotype: Its antigen is not known.

Trimming took 4 bases from V and 6 from J, leaving 12 bases between them. Germline loops: CDR1 MNHEY, CDR2 SVGAGI. CDR3 size: 13 residues. A TCRbeta library incorporating unique molecular identifiers was prepared. TCRdb passed the PCR reads through MiXCR, listing each CDR3 protein once. The sample lists fewer than 750,000 distinct CDR3 sequences; 25% to 30% were seen once. Findings and limits, study-wide: One year after transplant, T-cell counts and diversity came mostly from newly produced T cells. Expanded graft clones, several hundred of them, were reportedly the source of alpha-beta T cells about two months after transplant.

The chain employs TRBV6-5 and TRBJ1-1, with a weak D call TRBD1 (6 bases). Material: PBMCs, obtained before TCRalphabeta/CD19-depleted stem cell transplant. This TCR was sampled from a boy less than two years old with Wiskott-Aldrich syndrome, due to receive a stem cell transplant. The chain's CDR3 is CASSWTVRAEAFF. The CDR3 DNA follows: TGTGCCAGCAGTTGGACAGTGCGGGCTGAAGCTTTCTTT.